These 31 T cell receptor beta chains originate from one sample sequenced in a study of shared clonotypes between healthy human individuals. The naive CD8 population came from CD45RO-negative cells selected for CCR7, without terminally differentiated effector memory CD45RA+ cells. The repertoire was sequenced with immunoSEQ multiplex PCR; TCRdb's copy has only in-frame clones and lacks some. Among 1.5 million to 2.5 million clones, about 94% were seen once, and the ten largest hold roughly 1%. Sequencing input: naive CD8+ T cells sorted from blood. These receptors were obtained from a man younger than 35 in good health.

Only one count was recorded for this clone. V gene TRBV11-2 combines with J gene TRBJ1-6; D ambiguous. Germline V CDR1 and CDR2: SGHAT, FQNNGV. The CDR3 has 16 amino acids. V gave up 0 bases and J gave up 4 bases, with 10 bases separating them. DNA for the CDR3: TGTGCCAGCAGCTTAGAAAGTTCTGGATATAATTCACCCCTCCACTTT. Translated, it gives CASSLESSGYNSPLHF.

This clone has just a few counts. V gene TRBV4-1 combines with J gene TRBJ2-7; D is unclear. Trimming took off 2 bases at V and 2 bases at J, with 4 bases between the two ends. The germline V gene has CDR1 MGHRA and CDR2 YSYEKL. The CDR3 totals 12 residues. This chain's CDR3 is CASSQNAYEQYF. DNA for the CDR3: TGCGCCAGCAGCCAAAACGCCTACGAGCAGTACTTC.

In this sample, this clone turned up once. The gene calls are TRBV5-1 and TRBJ1-2, with D maybe TRBD1 (5 bases). The germline CDR1 and CDR2 sequences are SGHRS and YFSETQ. Deletions cut 0 bases from V and 3 bases from J, with 15 bases between. The CDR3 extends over 16 amino acids. The CDR3 sequence: CASSLDMGEDDYGYTF. The CDR3 region has the DNA TGCGCCAGCAGCTTGGACATGGGGGAAGACGACTATGGCTACACCTTC.

CDR3 loop: CASSRYGTANTEAFF. CDR3 bases: TGTGCCAGCAGCCGATACGGGACAGCGAACACTGAAGCTTTCTTT. This chain connects TRBV5-8 to TRBJ1-1, with 7 positions matching TRBD1. Germline values: CDR1 SGHTS, CDR2 YDEGEE. This CDR3 spans 15 amino acids. Losses at the gene ends were 4 bases for V and 1 base for J; bases not matched to a gene: 7. The variable domain in full, completed from reference TRBV5-8 and TRBJ1-1, reads EAGVTQSPTHLIKTRGQQATLRCSPISGHTSVYWYQQALGLGLQFLLWYDEGEERNRGNFPPRFSGRQFPNYSSELNVNALELEDSALYLCASSRYGTANTEAFFGQGTRLTVV.

The chain is built from TRBV7-3 and TRBJ2-1, with D unresolved. The CDR3 runs to 16 residues. From germline, CDR1 is SGHTA and CDR2 FQGTGA. Trimming shortened V by 0 bases and J by 0 bases, and 9 bases separated the two germline ends. The CDR3 nucleotides read TGTGCCAGCAGCTTAACTGCGGCGAGCTCCTACAATGAGCAGTTCTTC. Translation: CASSLTAASSYNEQFF.

This clone was seen only once. The V and J genes are TRBV11-2 and TRBJ2-2, with TRBD1 matching 12 bases. This CDR3 has 16 amino acids. The germline CDR1 and CDR2 sequences are SGHAT and FQNNGV. V trimming: 5 bases; J trimming: 7 bases; junction bases outside the gene matches: 8. CDR3 nucleotide sequence: TGTGCCAGCAGCCTGGGGGGACAGGGGGCGTACGGGGAGCTGTTTTTT. This translates into CASSLGGQGAYGELFF.

The genes are TRBV6-1 and TRBJ2-7, with D tentatively TRBD1 (5 bases). CDR1 and CDR2 from the germline V gene are MNHNS and SASEGT. The CDR3 loop spans 13 amino acids. The V end was cut by 5 bases, the J end by 2 bases, with 10 bases between. CDR3 protein: CASSLDSAYEQYF. The CDR3 bases are TGTGCCAGCAGTCTCGACAGCGCCTACGAGCAGTACTTC.

Here the CDR3 DNA reads TGCGCCAGCAGCCCAATGGACGGGGGAAGCCCTGAAGCTTTCTTT. Translation: CASSPMDGGSPEAFF. The chain couples TRBV4-1 to TRBJ1-1; D may be TRBD1 (5 bases). The CDR3 contains 15 residues. V was clipped by 4 bases and J by 6 bases, with 18 bases between them. The germline CDR1 and CDR2 sequences are MGHRA and YSYEKL.

The chain couples TRBV19 to TRBJ2-7; TRBD1 matches at 7 bases. V lost 5 bases, J lost 4 bases, and 11 bases stayed unmatched. Germline loops: CDR1 LNHDA, CDR2 SQIVND (reference sequence). CDR3 length: 15 amino acids. CDR3: CASSAALGGAYEQYF. The CDR3 DNA reads as TGTGCCAGTAGTGCCGCCCTAGGGGGCGCGTACGAGCAGTACTTC.

This chain uses TRBV5-1 with TRBJ2-1; 8 nucleotides match TRBD1. V lost 1 base, J lost 5 bases, and 5 bases stayed unmatched. The CDR3 contains 15 residues. CDR1 and CDR2 (germline): SGHRS, YFSETQ. The CDR3 sequence: CASSLSPDRDNEQFF. Written as DNA, the CDR3 is TGCGCCAGCAGCTTGAGTCCGGACAGGGACAATGAGCAGTTCTTC. Variable domain in full (rest from reference TRBV5-1 and TRBJ2-1): KAGVTQTPRYLIKTRGQQVTLSCSPISGHRSVSWYQQTPGQGLQFLFEYFSETQRNKGNFPGRFSGRQFSNSRSEMNVSTLELGDSALYLCASSLSPDRDNEQFFGPGTRLTVL.

The chain recombines TRBV7-9 with TRBJ1-2; D remains ambiguous. The V end lost 5 bases, the J end lost 6 bases, and 10 bases lay between the germline ends. The CDR3 length is 12 residues. Germline values: CDR1 SEHNR, CDR2 FQNEAQ (reference sequence). CDR3 DNA: TGTGCCAGCAGCCCGGCCAGTAATGGCTACACCTTC. Its translation: CASSPASNGYTF.

In the case of this clone: This same CDR3 is encoded by further DNA sequences in the sample. The chain carries TRBV30 and TRBJ2-7; no definite D call. Germline V lookup: CDR1 GTSNPN, CDR2 SVGIG (reference sequence). V gave up 1 base and J gave up 4 bases, with 5 bases separating them. The CDR3 loop spans 11 amino acids. The CDR3 reads CAWSGAYEQYF. The CDR3 DNA is TGTGCCTGGAGTGGGGCATACGAGCAGTACTTC.

The chain carries TRBV10-2 and TRBJ2-7; unclear D gene. The V gene lost 3 bases and the J gene lost 2 bases, with 8 bases spanning the gap. This CDR3 is built from 13 residues. The V gene's germline CDR1 is WSHSY and CDR2 SAAADI. CDR3 protein: CASSENHAYEQYF. In DNA, the CDR3 is TGCGCCAGCAGTGAAAACCATGCCTACGAGCAGTACTTC.

V usage is TRBV18 and J usage is TRBJ2-7, with 9 bases identical to TRBD2. Germline V gene data show CDR1 as KGHSH and CDR2 as LQKENI. CDR3 length: 15 amino acids. J gave up 5 bases and V 4 bases, and 9 bases lay outside the gene matches. The CDR3 region is CASSLGLAPADEQYF. CDR3 DNA sequence: TGTGCCAGCTCACTTGGACTAGCGCCCGCCGACGAGCAGTACTTC.

The V call is TRBV27, the J call TRBJ2-2, with D maybe TRBD1 (6 bases). The CDR3 contains 16 residues. Germline V lookup: CDR1 MNHEY, CDR2 SMNVEV (reference sequence). The V gene lost 5 bases and the J gene lost 7 bases, with 20 bases spanning the gap. CDR3 loop: CASSPSGTRKLGELFF. Written as DNA, the CDR3 is TGTGCCAGCAGTCCTTCCGGGACAAGAAAGCTCGGGGAGCTGTTTTTT.

The chain joins TRBV11-2 to TRBJ1-2, with D unresolved. The germline V and J ends were trimmed by 1 base and 4 bases, with 13 bases remaining between them. CDR1 SGHAT and CDR2 FQNNGV come from the germline V gene. CDR3 size: 15 residues. Written as DNA, the CDR3 is TGTGCCAGCAGCTTAGGACAAGCGACCGGCTATGGCTACACCTTC. This sequence encodes CASSLGQATGYGYTF.

The chain uses TRBV6-1 and TRBJ1-1; no firm D call. The germline gives CDR1 MNHNS, CDR2 SASEGT. With 5 bases removed from V and 1 base from J, the gap between germline ends came to 11 bases. The length of the CDR3 is 14 residues. Here the CDR3 reads CASSYTGSNTEAFF. As DNA, the CDR3 is TGTGCCAGCAGTTATACGGGATCGAACACTGAAGCTTTCTTT.

The V call is TRBV18, the J call TRBJ2-3; D call uncertain. This CDR3 has 13 amino acids. Trimming took 3 bases from V and 4 from J, leaving 8 bases between them. Per germline, CDR1 KGHSH and CDR2 LQKENI. CDR3 amino acids: CASSPLVADTQYF. The DNA for the CDR3 is TGTGCCAGCTCACCCCTAGTAGCAGATACGCAGTATTTT. The full variable domain, rest sourced from reference TRBV18 and TRBJ2-3, is NAGVMQNPRHLVRRRGQEARLRCSPMKGHSHVYWYRQLPEEGLKFMVYLQKENIIDESGMPKERFSAEFPKEGPSILRIQQVVRGDSAAYFCASSPLVADTQYFGPGTRLTVL.

The chain links TRBV6-6 to TRBJ1-3; 8 positions match TRBD1. The CDR3 covers 14 residues. With 4 bases clipped from V and 10 bases from J, the junction kept 9 bases outside the gene matches. Germline V gives CDR1 MNHNY, CDR2 SVGAGI (reference sequence). CDR3 region: CASSSGQGVLTIYF. DNA of the CDR3: TGTGCCAGCAGTTCCGGACAGGGAGTATTGACCATATATTTT.

The chain couples TRBV11-2 to TRBJ2-7; a weak D match, TRBD1 (5 bases). The CDR3 length is 16 residues. Trimming took off 0 bases at V and 1 base at J, with 13 bases between the two ends. Germline loops: CDR1 SGHAT, CDR2 FQNNGV. The CDR3 DNA follows: TGTGCCAGCAGCTTAGACGCCAGGGTCTCTTCCTACGAGCAGTACTTC. Protein sequence: CASSLDARVSSYEQYF.

The table lists this clone with a count of one. V gene TRBV4-3 combines with J gene TRBJ1-6; D is perhaps TRBD1 (5 bases). The length of the CDR3 is 15 residues. Trimming removed 0 bases from V and 6 bases from J, with 9 bases in between. CDR1 and CDR2 from the germline V gene are LGHNA and YSLEER. The CDR3 coding sequence is TGCGCCAGCAGCCAAGATGAGGGGCTTAATTCACCCCTCCACTTT. Protein sequence: CASSQDEGLNSPLHF.

Concerning this clone itself: The sample holds other DNA sequences that translate to the same CDR3. This chain connects TRBV2 to TRBJ2-3, with D tentatively TRBD2 (5 bases). The CDR3 loop spans 15 amino acids. The V end lost 4 bases, the J end lost 0 bases, and 11 bases lay between the germline ends. Looked up from germline, CDR1 is SNHLY and CDR2 is FYNNEI. The CDR3 DNA sequence: TGTGCCAGCAGTGGGCTAGCCGGTAGCACAGATACGCAGTATTTT. Amino acids: CASSGLAGSTDTQYF.

This chain uses TRBV25-1 with TRBJ2-1, with 12 positions matching TRBD1. The V segment lost 2 bases and the J segment 3 bases; nucleotides outside the gene matches: 5. In germline, CDR1 is MGHDK, CDR2 SYGVNS. The CDR3 has 17 residues. The CDR3 DNA follows: TGTGCCAGCAGTGAACAAGGGACAGGGGGCCTCTACAATGAGCAGTTCTTC. This translates into CASSEQGTGGLYNEQFF.

The V gene is TRBV6-5, the J gene TRBJ2-2, with 12 bases identical to TRBD2. The length of the CDR3 is 15 residues. Germline loops: CDR1 MNHEY, CDR2 SVGAGI. After removal of 5 bases from V and 5 bases from J, the junction contained 3 bases not matched to a gene. CDR3: CASSPLAGGTGELFF. The CDR3 nucleotides read TGTGCCAGCAGTCCTCTAGCGGGGGGGACCGGGGAGCTGTTTTTT.

V gene TRBV5-1 combines with J gene TRBJ2-1, with 10 bases aligning to TRBD2. Trimming removed 2 bases from V and 5 bases from J; junction bases left unmatched: 4. CDR3 size: 15 residues. Germline V lookup: CDR1 SGHRS, CDR2 YFSETQ. CDR3 amino acids: CASSLAGGQNNEQFF. The DNA for the CDR3 is TGCGCCAGCAGCTTAGCGGGAGGGCAGAACAATGAGCAGTTCTTC.

This clone was counted a few times. Other DNA sequences from this sample encode an identical CDR3 as well. In DNA form, the CDR3 reads TGTGCCAGCAGCTTGGGAAATCAGCCCCAGCATTTT. Amino acids: CASSLGNQPQHF. This sequence joins TRBV5-6 and TRBJ1-5; D unclear. Trimming removed 0 bases from V and 4 bases from J, with 2 bases in between. CDR1 is SGHDT and CDR2 is YYEEEE in the germline V gene. The CDR3 contains 12 residues. The variable domain in full, with the rest retrieved from reference TRBV5-6 and TRBJ1-5, is DAGVTQSPTHLIKTRGQQVTLRCSPKSGHDTVSWYQQALGQGPQFIFQYYEEEERQRGNFPDRFSGHQFPNYSSELNVNALLLGDSALYLCASSLGNQPQHFGDGTRLSIL.

V usage is TRBV4-3 and J usage is TRBJ2-5; D perhaps matches TRBD2 (5 bases). V shed 4 bases and J shed 5 bases, with 17 bases lying between them. Germline CDR1 reads LGHNA; CDR2 reads YSLEER. This CDR3 is 15 amino acids long. The CDR3 DNA follows: TGCGCCAGCAGCCGTCTTACGGGATTAGAGGAGACCCAGTACTTC. Protein sequence: CASSRLTGLEETQYF.

V gene TRBV6-5 combines with J gene TRBJ1-1, with TRBD1 identical over 7 bases. The germline V gene encodes CDR1 MNHEY and CDR2 SVGAGI. The CDR3 totals 13 residues. V shed 8 bases and J 4 bases; nucleotides not matched to a gene: 7. The CDR3 loop reads CASGIAGGTEAFF. CDR3 nucleotide sequence: TGTGCCAGCGGGATAGCAGGGGGCACTGAAGCTTTCTTT.

V is TRBV27 and J is TRBJ1-1; 7 nucleotides align to TRBD1. The germline CDR1 and CDR2 sequences are MNHEY and SMNVEV (reference sequence). This CDR3 has 14 residues. The J segment lost 4 bases and the V segment lost 3 bases, leaving 5 bases of the junction unmatched. In DNA, the CDR3 is TGTGCCAGCAGTTTTAATGCAGGGGGCACTGAAGCTTTCTTT. Its protein product is CASSFNAGGTEAFF.

The chain employs TRBV10-2 and TRBJ2-1, with D perhaps TRBD2 (5 bases). This CDR3 spans 15 amino acids. Deletions cut 0 bases from V and 1 base from J, with 7 bases between. The germline gives CDR1 WSHSY, CDR2 SAAADI. The CDR3 nucleotides read TGCGCCAGCAGTGAGTCGGGCGGGTCCTACAATGAGCAGTTCTTC. This codes for CASSESGGSYNEQFF.

This clone was seen only once. The V and J genes are TRBV7-9 and TRBJ2-1; 9 bases align to TRBD2. Germline CDR1 and CDR2: SEHNR and FQNEAQ (reference sequence). The CDR3 sequence is 13 residues long. J lost 7 bases, V lost 5 bases, and 3 bases had no gene match. As DNA, the CDR3 is TGTGCCAGCAGCCTCAGCGGGGGGAATGAGCAGTTCTTC. It yields the protein CASSLSGGNEQFF.